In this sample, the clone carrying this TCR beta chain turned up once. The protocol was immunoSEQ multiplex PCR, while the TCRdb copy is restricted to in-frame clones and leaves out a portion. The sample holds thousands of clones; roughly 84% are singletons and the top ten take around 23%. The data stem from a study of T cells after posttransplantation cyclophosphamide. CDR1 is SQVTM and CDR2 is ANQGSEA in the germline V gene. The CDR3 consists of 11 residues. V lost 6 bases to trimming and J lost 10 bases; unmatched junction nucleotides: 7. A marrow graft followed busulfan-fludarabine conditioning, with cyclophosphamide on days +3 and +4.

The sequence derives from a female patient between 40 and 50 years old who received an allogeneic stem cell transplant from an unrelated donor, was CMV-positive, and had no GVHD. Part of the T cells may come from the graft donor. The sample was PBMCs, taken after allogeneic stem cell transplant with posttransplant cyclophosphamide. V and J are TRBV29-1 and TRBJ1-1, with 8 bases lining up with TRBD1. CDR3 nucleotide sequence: TGCAGCGTCCCCGACAGGGGTGTAGCTTTCTTT. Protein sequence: CSVPDRGVAFF.